This T cell receptor beta chain is drawn from a study of cytotoxic CD8 clonotypes in ibrutinib-treated CLL (dated by TCRdb to the early 2020s). About the investigation overall: The cohort included some 14 treatment-naive and around 10 relapsed/refractory patients; 17 to 18 were IGHV unmutated. Every remission and progressive disease sample was obtained while ibrutinib was still being received by the patients. Of the 86 people in the trial, about two dozen had longitudinal samples available. Cryopreserved peripheral blood mononuclear cells were obtained before treatment, at response, and at either sustained remission or disease progression. On average, each sample had approximately 250,000 productive templates and roughly 95,000 productive rearrangements. Responses were partial in roughly 24 patients and complete in 2; after median approximately 5.5 years follow-up, about 14 stayed in remission and some twelve progressed. Response samples were obtained after a median of around 11 months of treatment, with a range of roughly 6 to 36 months.

On this clone: What antigen it recognizes has not been identified. Within one base of it there is no much larger clone, and no base qualities were kept.

On a MiSeq, deep resolution sequencing aimed for a depth between 1 in 1 million and 1 in 200,000 T cells, with each clonotype covered about 9.9x on average. The immunoSEQ hsTCRB Kit was used to generate TCR beta libraries. Turning to the authors' computational methods: ImmunoSEQ Data Assistant and ImmunoSEQ Analyzer were used for data analysis, and V, D and J genes were assigned according to IMGT definitions. Clonality, which ranges from 0 to 1, was calculated by subtracting the normalized Shannon entropy of productive rearrangement frequencies from one. Only overrepresented clonotypes making up at least 0.05% of each patient's repertoire were included in the public clonotype analysis. Repertoires from approximately 13 age-matched healthy donors in immuneACCESS were used as clonality controls. TCRdb's version of the immuneACCESS table is confined to in-frame rearrangements and falls short of the full clone set. An unresolved V gene accounts for under half of the shortfall where checked; the remainder is of unknown origin. For V, J and clone size, that table is used; D and trimming come from the DNA. Across this sample there are around 53,000 clones, with roughly 54% seen only once. The ten largest clonotypes hold about 24% of the sample.

Overall study outcomes, separate from this receptor: Baseline clonality exceeded that of age-matched healthy donors and correlated strongly with circulating CD8+ T-cell counts. At ibrutinib response clonality went up, during sustained remission it held steady, and at progression it dropped back toward baseline. Public clonotypes were rare and either shrank or stayed stable during treatment, and the rise in clonality at ibrutinib response reflected expansion of private clonotypes. Sustained-remission and progressing patients did not have matched sampling times, and lymph node repertoires were not examined.

CDR1 and CDR2 are drawn from the germline V gene: SGHTA, FQGNSA. V loses 5 bases of germline sequence and J loses 2 bases, and the interval between the two ends is 13 bases. Counted from cysteine to phenylalanine, this CDR3 has 15 amino acids. Just CDR3 DNA is preserved here, 45 bases in frame from base 1. The time point label here, explained by the study, means: progressive disease on ibrutinib. For TCR beta library preparation, roughly 1.8 micrograms of genomic DNA was extracted from cryopreserved PBMCs. Longitudinal blood samples from CLL patients receiving ibrutinib monotherapy were subjected to high-throughput TCR beta sequencing. Patients were enrolled in a phase 2 open-label single-center ibrutinib monotherapy trial.

The chain joins TRBV7-2 to TRBJ2-1, and the D gene may be TRBD2, 6 bases matching. The receptor was derived from a human donor with chronic lymphocytic leukemia. Sequences were derived from PBMCs, sampled at disease progression, from a patient treated with ibrutinib. The nucleotide sequence reads TGTGCCAGCAGCCCCCGGGAGTCCGCCTACAATGAGCAGTTCTTC. Its translation reads: CASSPRESAYNEQFF.